This TCR beta chain was retrieved from a study of CD8 T cells in ankylosing spondylitis. Study-wide results and limits: The study identified a TCR beta motif of under ten highly homologous variants that appeared characteristic of ankylosing spondylitis blood. A number of the motif variants had already been described in reactive arthritis synovial fluid and blood. Significant enrichment of disease-linked clones was reportedly seen in matched ankylosing spondylitis synovial fluid.

This clonotype was found many times. The antigen remains undetermined. CDR3 length: 11 residues. V shed 6 bases and J shed 7 bases, with 10 bases lying between them. Germline V gene sequence: CDR1 MDHEN, CDR2 SYDVKM. Making the TCR beta libraries involved quantitative 5'-RACE with molecular barcodes. TCRdb independently ran MiXCR on the 5' RACE reads; one entry per CDR3 protein. There are more than 150,000 distinct CDR3 sequences in the sample; roughly 18% occur only once, and around 4.7% lies in the top ten. The receptor was isolated from a male donor aged 5-29 years with ankylosing spondylitis or in good health (not recorded which). The sample consisted of blood, either unsorted or a sorted T cell fraction (not recorded which). This chain connects TRBV28 to TRBJ2-7; weak D call: TRBD1 (5 bases). The CDR3 loop is CASRGAWEQYF. As DNA, the CDR3 is TGTGCCAGCAGAGGGGCGTGGGAGCAGTACTTC.